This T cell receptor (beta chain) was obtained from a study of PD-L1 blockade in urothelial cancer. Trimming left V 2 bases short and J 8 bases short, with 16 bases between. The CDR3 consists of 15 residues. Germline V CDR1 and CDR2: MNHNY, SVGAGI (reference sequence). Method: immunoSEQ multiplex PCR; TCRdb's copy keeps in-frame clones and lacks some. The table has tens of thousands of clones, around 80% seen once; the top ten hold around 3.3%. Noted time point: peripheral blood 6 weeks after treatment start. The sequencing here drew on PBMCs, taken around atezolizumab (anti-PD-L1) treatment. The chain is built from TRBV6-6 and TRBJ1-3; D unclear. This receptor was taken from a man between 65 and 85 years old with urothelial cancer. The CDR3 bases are TGTGCCAGCAGTTACCCGACCCCAACCGGAGACACCATATATTTT. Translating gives CASSYPTPTGDTIYF.